The clone carrying this T cell receptor beta chain was observed once. The data are from a study of blood T cell repertoires in COVID-19. Study summary: The analysed material was cDNA or gDNA that came from T cells, B-cell-depleted T cells, or PBMCs.

The table came from immunoSEQ multiplex PCR; TCRdb's copy has only in-frame clones and leaves some out. Among about 150,000 clones listed, roughly four fifths were seen once. This TCR was recovered from a woman aged 60-70 years with COVID-19, enrolled during active disease. The material sequenced was peripheral blood.

CDR3 coding DNA: TGTGCCAGCAGCCGACTGGGTGAGCAGTTCTTC. Its protein is CASSRLGEQFF. V gene TRBV7-2 combines with J gene TRBJ2-1; D unclear. Germline CDR1 and CDR2: SGHTA and FQGNSA. Trimming removed 5 bases at V and 9 bases at J, with 8 bases between. This CDR3 is built from 11 residues.